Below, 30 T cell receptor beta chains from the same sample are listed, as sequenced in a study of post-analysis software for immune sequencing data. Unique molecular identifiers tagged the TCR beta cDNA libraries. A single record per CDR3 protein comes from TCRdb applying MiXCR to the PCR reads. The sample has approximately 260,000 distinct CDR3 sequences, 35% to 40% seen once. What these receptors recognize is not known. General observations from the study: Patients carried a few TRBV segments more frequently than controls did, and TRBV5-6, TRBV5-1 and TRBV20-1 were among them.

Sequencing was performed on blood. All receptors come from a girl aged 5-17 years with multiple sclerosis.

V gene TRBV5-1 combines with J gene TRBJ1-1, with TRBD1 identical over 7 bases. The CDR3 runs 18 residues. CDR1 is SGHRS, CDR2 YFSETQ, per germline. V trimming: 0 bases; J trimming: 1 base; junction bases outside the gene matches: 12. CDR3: CASSLARGGFLRNTEAFF. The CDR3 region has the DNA TGCGCCAGCAGCTTGGCCAGGGGGGGCTTTTTGCGGAACACTGAAGCTTTCTTT.

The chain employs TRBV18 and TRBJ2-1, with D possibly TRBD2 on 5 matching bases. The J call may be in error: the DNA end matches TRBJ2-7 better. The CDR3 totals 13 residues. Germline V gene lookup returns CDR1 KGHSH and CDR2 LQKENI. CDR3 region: CASSAGDDNEQYF. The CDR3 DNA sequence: TGTGCCAGCTCCGCCGGGGATGACAATGAGCAGTACTTC.

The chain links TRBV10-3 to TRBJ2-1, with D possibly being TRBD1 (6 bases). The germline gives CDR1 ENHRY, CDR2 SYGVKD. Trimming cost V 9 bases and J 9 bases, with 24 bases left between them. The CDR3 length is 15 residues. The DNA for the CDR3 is TGTGCCATTAACCCCAGGGGTCTTGACGACAGTGAGCAGTTCTTC. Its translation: CAINPRGLDDSEQFF.

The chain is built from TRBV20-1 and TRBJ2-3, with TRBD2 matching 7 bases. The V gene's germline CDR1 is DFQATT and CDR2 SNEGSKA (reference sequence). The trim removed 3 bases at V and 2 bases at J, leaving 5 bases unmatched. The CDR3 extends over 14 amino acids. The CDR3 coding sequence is TGCAGTGCTAGCGGGAGGCCGCTCACAGATACGCAGTATTTT. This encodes CSASGRPLTDTQYF.

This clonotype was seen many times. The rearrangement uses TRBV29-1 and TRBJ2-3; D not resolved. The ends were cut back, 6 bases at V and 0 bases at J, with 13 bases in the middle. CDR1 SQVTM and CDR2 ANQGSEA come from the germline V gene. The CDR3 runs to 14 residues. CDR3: CSVGTEQSTDTQYF. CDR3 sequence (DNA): TGCAGCGTAGGAACCGAACAAAGCACAGATACGCAGTATTTT.

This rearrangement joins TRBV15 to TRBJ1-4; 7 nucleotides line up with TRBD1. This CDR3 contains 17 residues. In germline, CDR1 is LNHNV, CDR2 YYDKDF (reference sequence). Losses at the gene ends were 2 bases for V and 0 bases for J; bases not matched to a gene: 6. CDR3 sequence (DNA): TGTGCCACCAGCAGATGGGACAGCACTGCAACTAATGAAAAACTGTTTTTT. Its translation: CATSRWDSTATNEKLFF.

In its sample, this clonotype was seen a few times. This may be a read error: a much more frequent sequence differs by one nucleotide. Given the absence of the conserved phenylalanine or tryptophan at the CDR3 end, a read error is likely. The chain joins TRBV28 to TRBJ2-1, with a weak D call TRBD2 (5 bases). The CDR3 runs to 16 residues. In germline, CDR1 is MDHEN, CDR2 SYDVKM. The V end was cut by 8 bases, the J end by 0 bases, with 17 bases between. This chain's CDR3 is CASHDGLLSSYNEQFV. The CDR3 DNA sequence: TGTGCCAGCCACGACGGACTCCTAAGCTCCTACAATGAGCAGTTCGTC.

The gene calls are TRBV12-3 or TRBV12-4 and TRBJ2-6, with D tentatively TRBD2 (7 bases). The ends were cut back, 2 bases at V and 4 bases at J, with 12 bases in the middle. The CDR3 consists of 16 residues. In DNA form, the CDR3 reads TGTGCCAGCAGTTTATTCCGGGGGGCCGGGGCCAACGTCCTGACTTTC. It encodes CASSLFRGAGANVLTF.

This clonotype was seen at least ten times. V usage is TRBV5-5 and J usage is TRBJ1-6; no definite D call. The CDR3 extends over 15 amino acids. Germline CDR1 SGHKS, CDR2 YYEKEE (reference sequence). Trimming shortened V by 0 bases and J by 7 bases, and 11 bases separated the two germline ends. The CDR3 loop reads CASSLGSELNSPLHF. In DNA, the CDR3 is TGTGCCAGCAGCTTGGGGTCAGAACTCAATTCACCCCTCCACTTT. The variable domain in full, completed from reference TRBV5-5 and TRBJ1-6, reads DAGVTQSPTHLIKTRGQQVTLRCSPISGHKSVSWYQQVLGQGPQFIFQYYEKEERGRGNFPDRFSARQFPNYSSELNVNALLLGDSALYLCASSLGSELNSPLHFGNGTRLTVT.

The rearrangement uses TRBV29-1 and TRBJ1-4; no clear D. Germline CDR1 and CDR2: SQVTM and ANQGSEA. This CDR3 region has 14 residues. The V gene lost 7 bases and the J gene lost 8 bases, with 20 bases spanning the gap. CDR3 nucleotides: TGCAGCGCCCTCGAGTCGCGGATGGGGGAAAAACTGTTTTTT. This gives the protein CSALESRMGEKLFF. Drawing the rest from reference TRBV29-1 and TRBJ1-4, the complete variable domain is SAVISQKPSRDICQRGTSLTIQCQVDSQVTMMFWYRQQPGQSLTLIATANQGSEATYESGFVIDKFPISRPNLTFSTLTVSNMSPEDSSIYLCSALESRMGEKLFFGSGTQLSVL.

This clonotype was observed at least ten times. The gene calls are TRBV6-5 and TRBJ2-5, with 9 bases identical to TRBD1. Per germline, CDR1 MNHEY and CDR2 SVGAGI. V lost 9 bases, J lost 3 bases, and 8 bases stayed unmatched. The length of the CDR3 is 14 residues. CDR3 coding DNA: TGTGCCAGTGCCCCCGGGACAGGGAAAGAGACCCAGTACTTC. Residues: CASAPGTGKETQYF.

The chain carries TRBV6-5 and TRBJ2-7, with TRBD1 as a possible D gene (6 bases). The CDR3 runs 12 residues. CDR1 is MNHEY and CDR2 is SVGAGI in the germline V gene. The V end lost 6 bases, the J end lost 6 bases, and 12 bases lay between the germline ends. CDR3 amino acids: CASRRQDSEQYF. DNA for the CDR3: TGTGCCAGCAGAAGACAGGATTCCGAGCAGTACTTC.

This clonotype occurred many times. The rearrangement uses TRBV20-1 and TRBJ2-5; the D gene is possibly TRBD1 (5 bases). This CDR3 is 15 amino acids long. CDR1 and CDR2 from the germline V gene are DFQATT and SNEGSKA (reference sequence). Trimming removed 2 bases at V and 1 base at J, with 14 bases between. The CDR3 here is CSARRGHSSQETQYF. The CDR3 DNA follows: TGCAGTGCTAGAAGGGGTCACTCGAGCCAAGAGACCCAGTACTTC.

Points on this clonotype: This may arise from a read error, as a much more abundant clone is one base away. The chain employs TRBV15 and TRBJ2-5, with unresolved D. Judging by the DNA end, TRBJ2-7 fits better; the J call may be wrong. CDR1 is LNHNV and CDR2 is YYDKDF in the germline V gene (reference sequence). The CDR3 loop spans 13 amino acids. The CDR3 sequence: CATNRGFVYEQYF. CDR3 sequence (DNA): TGTGCCACCAACAGAGGCTTTGTCTACGAGCAGTACTTC.

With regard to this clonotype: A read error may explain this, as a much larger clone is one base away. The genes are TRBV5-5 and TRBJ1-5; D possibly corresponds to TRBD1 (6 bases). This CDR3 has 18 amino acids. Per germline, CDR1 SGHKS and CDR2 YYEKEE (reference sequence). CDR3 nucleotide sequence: TGTGCCAGCAGCCAAGAGAAAATTACAGGGTTTAGCAATCGGCCCCAGCATTTT. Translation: CASSQEKITGFSNRPQHF.

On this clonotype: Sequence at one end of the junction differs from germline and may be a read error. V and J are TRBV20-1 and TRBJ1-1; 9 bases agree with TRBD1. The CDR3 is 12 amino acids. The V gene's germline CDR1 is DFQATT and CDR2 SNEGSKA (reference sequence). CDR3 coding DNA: TGCAGTGCAAATACAGGGGGCCTTGAAACTTTCTTT. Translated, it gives CSANTGGLETFF.

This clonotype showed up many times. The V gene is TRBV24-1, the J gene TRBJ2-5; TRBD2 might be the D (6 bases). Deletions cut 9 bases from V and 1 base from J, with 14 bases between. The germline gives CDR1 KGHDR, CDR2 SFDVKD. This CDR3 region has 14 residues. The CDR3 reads CATGGSRGQETQYF. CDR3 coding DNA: TGTGCCACCGGAGGGAGTAGGGGCCAAGAGACCCAGTACTTC.

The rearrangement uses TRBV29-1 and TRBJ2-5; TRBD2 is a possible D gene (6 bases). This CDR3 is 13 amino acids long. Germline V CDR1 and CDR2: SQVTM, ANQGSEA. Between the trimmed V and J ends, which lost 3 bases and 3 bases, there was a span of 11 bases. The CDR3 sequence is CSVEVAGKETQYF. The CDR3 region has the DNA TGCAGCGTTGAGGTTGCGGGGAAAGAGACCCAGTACTTC.

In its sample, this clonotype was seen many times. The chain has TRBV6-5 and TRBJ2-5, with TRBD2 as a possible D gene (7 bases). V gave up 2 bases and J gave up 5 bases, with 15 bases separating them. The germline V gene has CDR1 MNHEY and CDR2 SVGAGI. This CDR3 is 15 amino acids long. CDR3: CASSYKRGGRETQYF. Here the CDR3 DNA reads TGTGCCAGCAGTTACAAGAGGGGGGGCCGTGAGACCCAGTACTTC.

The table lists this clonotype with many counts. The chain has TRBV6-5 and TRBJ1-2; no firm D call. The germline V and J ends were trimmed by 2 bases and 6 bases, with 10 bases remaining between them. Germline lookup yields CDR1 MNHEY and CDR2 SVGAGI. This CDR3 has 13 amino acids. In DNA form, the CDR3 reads TGTGCCAGCAGTTACCTGGGTGGGAATGGCTACACCTTC. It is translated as CASSYLGGNGYTF.

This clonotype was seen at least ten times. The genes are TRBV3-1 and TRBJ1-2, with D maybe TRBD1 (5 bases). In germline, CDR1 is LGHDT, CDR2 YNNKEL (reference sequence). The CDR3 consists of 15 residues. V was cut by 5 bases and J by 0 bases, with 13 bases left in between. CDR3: CASSLWDRSNYGYTF. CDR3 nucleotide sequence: TGTGCCAGCAGCTTGTGGGACCGGTCTAACTATGGCTACACCTTC.

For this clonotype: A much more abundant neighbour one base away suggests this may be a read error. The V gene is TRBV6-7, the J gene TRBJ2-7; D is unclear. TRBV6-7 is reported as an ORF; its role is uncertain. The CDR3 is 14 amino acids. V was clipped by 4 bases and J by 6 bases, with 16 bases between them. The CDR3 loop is CASSSGGWGFEQYF. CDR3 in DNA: TGTGCCAGCAGTTCGGGTGGCTGGGGTTTCGAGCAGTACTTC.

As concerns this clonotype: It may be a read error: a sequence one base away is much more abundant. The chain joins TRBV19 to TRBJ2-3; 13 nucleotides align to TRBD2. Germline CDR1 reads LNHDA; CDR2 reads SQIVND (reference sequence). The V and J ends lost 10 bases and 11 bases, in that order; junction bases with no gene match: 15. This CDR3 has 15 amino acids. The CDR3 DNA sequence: TGTGCCACTATGACAGGCCTACTAGCGGGAGGGGTGCAGTATTTT. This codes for CATMTGLLAGGVQYF.

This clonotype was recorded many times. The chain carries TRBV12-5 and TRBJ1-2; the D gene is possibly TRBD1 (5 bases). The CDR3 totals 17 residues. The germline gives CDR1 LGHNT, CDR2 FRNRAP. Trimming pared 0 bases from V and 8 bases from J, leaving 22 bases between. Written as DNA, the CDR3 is TGTGCTAGTGGTTTGGTACTGCAGGGAGTCCCTCTTCGCGGCTACACCTTC. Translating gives CASGLVLQGVPLRGYTF.

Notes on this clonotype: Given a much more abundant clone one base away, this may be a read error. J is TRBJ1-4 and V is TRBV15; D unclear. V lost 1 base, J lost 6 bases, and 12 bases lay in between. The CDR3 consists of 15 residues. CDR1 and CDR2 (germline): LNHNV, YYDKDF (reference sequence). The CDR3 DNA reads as TGTGCCACCAGCAGAGCATTGGCCGGCGATGAAAAACTGTTTTTT. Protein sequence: CATSRALAGDEKLFF.

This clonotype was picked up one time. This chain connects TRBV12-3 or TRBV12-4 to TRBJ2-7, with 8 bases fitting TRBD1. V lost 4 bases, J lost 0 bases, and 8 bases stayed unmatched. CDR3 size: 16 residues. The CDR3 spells CASSSWGGQGSYEQYF. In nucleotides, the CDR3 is TGTGCCAGCAGTTCCTGGGGAGGACAGGGCTCCTACGAGCAGTACTTC.

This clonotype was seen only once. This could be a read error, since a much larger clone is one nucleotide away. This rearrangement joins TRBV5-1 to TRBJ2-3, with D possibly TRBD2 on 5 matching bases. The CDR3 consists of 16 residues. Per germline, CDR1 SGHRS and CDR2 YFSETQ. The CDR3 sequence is CASSLPRAERTDAQYF. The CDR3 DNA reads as TGCGCCAGCAGCTTGCCCCGAGCGGAACGCACAGATGCGCAGTATTTT.

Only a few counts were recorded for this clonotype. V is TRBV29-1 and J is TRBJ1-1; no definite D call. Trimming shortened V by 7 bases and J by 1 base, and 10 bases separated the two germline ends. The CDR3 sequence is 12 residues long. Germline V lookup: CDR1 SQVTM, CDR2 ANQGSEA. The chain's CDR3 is CSGRHRNTEAFF. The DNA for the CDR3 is TGCAGCGGTCGACACAGGAACACTGAAGCTTTCTTT.

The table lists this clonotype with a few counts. CDR3 nucleotide sequence: TGTGCCAGCAGCTTACAGTGGCAGGGACTAATGAACACTGAAGCTTTCTTT. It is translated as CASSLQWQGLMNTEAFF. This chain links TRBV7-2 with TRBJ1-1, with TRBD1 as a possible D gene (5 bases). V was trimmed by 2 bases and J by 0 bases, leaving 16 bases between them. This CDR3 has 17 residues. In germline, CDR1 is SGHTA, CDR2 FQGNSA.

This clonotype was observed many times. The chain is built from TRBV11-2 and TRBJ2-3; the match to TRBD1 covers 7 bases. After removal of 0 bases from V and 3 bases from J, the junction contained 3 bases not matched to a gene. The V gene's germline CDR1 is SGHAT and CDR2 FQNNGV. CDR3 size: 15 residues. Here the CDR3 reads CASSLETGPTDTQYF. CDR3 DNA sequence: TGTGCCAGCAGCTTAGAGACAGGGCCAACAGATACGCAGTATTTT. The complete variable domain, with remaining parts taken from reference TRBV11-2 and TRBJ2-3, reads EAGVAQSPRYKIIEKRQSVAFWCNPISGHATLYWYQQILGQGPKLLIQFQNNGVVDDSQLPKDRFSAERLKGVDSTLKIQPAKLEDSAVYLCASSLETGPTDTQYFGPGTRLTVL.